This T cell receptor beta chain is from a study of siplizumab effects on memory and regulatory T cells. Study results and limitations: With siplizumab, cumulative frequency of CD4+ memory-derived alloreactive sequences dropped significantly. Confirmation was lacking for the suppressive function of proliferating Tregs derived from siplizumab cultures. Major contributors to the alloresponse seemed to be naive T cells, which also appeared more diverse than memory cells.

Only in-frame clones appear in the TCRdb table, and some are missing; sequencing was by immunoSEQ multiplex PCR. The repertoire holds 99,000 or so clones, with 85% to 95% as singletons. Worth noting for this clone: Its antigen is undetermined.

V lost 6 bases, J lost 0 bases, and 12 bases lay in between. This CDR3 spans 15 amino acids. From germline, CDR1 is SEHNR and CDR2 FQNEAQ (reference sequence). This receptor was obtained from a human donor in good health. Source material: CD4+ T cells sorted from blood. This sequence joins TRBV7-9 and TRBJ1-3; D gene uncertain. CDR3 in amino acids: CASSKGIGSGNTIYF. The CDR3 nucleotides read TGTGCCAGCAGTAAGGGAATCGGCTCTGGAAACACCATATATTTT.